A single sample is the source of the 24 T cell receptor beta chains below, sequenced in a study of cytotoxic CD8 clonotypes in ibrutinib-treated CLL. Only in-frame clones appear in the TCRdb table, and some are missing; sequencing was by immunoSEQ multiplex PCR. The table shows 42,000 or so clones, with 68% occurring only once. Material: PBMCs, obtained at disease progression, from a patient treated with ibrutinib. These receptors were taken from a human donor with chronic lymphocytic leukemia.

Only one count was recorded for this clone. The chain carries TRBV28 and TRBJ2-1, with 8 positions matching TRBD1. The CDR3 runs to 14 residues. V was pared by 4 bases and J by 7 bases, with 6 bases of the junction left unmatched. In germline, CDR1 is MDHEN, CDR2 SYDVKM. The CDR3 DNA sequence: TGTGCCAGCAGTTCCGGGACAGGCCGGAATGAGCAGTTCTTC. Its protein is CASSSGTGRNEQFF.

DNA for the CDR3: TGTGCCAGCAGTTACTCGTTGGACAGGGGCGAGCAGTACTTC. This encodes CASSYSLDRGEQYF. V is TRBV6-6 and J is TRBJ2-7; TRBD1 aligns across 9 bases. Germline loops: CDR1 MNHNY, CDR2 SVGAGI (reference sequence). The length of the CDR3 is 14 residues. V lost 0 bases to trimming and J lost 6 bases; unmatched junction nucleotides: 3.

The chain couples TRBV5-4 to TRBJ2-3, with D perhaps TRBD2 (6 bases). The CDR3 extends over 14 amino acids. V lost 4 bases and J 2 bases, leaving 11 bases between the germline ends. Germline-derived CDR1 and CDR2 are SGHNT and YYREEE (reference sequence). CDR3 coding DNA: TGTGCCAGCAGCCGGGGGTCTACCACAGATACGCAGTATTTT. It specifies CASSRGSTTDTQYF.

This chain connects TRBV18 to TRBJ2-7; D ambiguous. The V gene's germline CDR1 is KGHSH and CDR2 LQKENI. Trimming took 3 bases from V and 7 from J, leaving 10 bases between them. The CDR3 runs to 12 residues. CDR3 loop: CASSPGAWEQYF. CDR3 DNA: TGTGCCAGCTCACCCGGAGCTTGGGAGCAGTACTTC.

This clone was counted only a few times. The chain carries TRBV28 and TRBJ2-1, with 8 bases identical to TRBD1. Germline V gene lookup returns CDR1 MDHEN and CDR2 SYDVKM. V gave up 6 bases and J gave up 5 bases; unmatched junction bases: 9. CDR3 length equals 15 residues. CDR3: CASRIPGQDHNEQFF. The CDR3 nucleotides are TGTGCCAGCAGAATACCGGGACAGGACCACAATGAGCAGTTCTTC.

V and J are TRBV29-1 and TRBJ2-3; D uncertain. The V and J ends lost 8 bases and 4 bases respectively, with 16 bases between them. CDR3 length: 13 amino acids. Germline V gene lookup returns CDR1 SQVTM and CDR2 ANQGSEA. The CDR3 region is CSLKVVAADTQYF. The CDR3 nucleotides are TGCAGCCTAAAGGTGGTAGCTGCAGATACGCAGTATTTT.

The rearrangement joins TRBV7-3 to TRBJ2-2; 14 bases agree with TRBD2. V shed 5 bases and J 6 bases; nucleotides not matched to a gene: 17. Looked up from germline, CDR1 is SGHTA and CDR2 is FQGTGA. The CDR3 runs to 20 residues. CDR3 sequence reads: CASSRTAGTSGSQRSGELFF. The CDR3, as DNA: TGTGCCAGCAGCCGAACCGCCGGGACTAGCGGGAGCCAACGGTCCGGGGAGCTGTTTTTT.

The CDR3 is CATLQRWGTGANVLTF. CDR3 coding DNA: TGTGCCACCTTACAGCGTTGGGGAACTGGGGCCAACGTCCTGACTTTC. The chain has TRBV28 and TRBJ2-6; D ambiguous. V gave up 10 bases and J gave up 2 bases, with 18 bases separating them. Germline V gives CDR1 MDHEN, CDR2 SYDVKM. This CDR3 has 16 amino acids. The full variable domain, completed using reference TRBV28 and TRBJ2-6, is DVKVTQSSRYLVKRTGEKVFLECVQDMDHENMFWYRQDPGLGLRLIYFSYDVKMKEKGDIPEGYSVSREKKERFSLILESASTNQTSMYLCATLQRWGTGANVLTFGAGSRLTVL.

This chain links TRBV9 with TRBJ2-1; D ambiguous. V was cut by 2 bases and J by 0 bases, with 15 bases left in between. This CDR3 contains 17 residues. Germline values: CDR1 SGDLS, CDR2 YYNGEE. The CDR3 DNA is TGTGCCAGCAGCGTTAGTGACGGGTCCGCCTCCTACAATGAGCAGTTCTTC. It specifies CASSVSDGSASYNEQFF.

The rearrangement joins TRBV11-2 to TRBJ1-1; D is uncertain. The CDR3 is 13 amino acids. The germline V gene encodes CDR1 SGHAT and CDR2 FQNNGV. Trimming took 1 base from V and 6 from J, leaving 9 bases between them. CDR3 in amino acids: CASSLVSGSEAFF. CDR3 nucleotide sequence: TGTGCCAGCAGCTTAGTCAGTGGATCTGAAGCTTTCTTT.

The DNA for the CDR3 is TGTGCCAGCAGCTCGCCGGGACAGGGGATAAATGAGCAGTTCTTC. It yields the protein CASSSPGQGINEQFF. V is TRBV14 and J is TRBJ2-1, with 10 bases fitting TRBD1. The V and J ends lost 5 bases and 7 bases, in that order; junction bases with no gene match: 8. The CDR3 loop spans 15 amino acids. Germline V gene lookup returns CDR1 SGHDN and CDR2 FVKESK. The full variable domain, completed using reference TRBV14 and TRBJ2-1, is EAGVTQFPSHSVIEKGQTVTLRCDPISGHDNLYWYRRVMGKEIKFLLHFVKESKQDESGMPNNRFLAERTGGTYSTLKVQPAELEDSGVYFCASSSPGQGINEQFFGPGTRLTVL.

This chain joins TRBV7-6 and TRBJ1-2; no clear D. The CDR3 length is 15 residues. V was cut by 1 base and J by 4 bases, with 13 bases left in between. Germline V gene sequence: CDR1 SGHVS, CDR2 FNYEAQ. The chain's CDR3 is CASSLERQSFYGYTF. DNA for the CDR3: TGTGCCAGCAGCTTAGAACGCCAATCCTTCTATGGCTACACCTTC.

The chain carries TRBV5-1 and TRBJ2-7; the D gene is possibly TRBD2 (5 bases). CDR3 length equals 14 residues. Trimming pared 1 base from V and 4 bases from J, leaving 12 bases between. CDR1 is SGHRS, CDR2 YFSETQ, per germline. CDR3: CASSLSEGSYEQYF. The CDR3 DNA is TGCGCCAGCAGCTTGTCTGAGGGATCTTACGAGCAGTACTTC.

The CDR3 coding sequence is TGTGCCAGCAGCAAAAAGGGCGGGAGGGGGGATGAGCAGTTCTTC. Its translation: CASSKKGGRGDEQFF. The chain links TRBV11-2 to TRBJ2-1; 9 bases fit TRBD2. V trimming: 5 bases; J trimming: 8 bases; junction bases outside the gene matches: 10. In germline, CDR1 is SGHAT, CDR2 FQNNGV. The CDR3 consists of 15 residues.

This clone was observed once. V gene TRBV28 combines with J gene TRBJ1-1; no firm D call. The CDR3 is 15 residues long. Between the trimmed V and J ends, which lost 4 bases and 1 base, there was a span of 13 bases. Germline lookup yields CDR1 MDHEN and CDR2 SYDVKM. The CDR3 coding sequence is TGTGCCAGCAGTTACCCCCTCGGATCGAACACTGAAGCTTTCTTT. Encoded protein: CASSYPLGSNTEAFF. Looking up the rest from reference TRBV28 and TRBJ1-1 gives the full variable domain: DVKVTQSSRYLVKRTGEKVFLECVQDMDHENMFWYRQDPGLGLRLIYFSYDVKMKEKGDIPEGYSVSREKKERFSLILESASTNQTSMYLCASSYPLGSNTEAFFGQGTRLTVV.

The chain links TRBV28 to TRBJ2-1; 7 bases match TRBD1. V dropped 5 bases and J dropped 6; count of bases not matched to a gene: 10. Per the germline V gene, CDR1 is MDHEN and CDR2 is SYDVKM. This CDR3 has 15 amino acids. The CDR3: CASSPRQGSVNEQFF. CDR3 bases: TGTGCCAGCAGTCCCCGACAGGGTTCGGTCAATGAGCAGTTCTTC.

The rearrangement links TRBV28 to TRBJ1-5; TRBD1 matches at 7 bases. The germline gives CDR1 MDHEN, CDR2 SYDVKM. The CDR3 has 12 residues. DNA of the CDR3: TGTGGAGGGGGCAGGTCGGATCAGCCCCAGCATTTT. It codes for CGGGRSDQPQHF.

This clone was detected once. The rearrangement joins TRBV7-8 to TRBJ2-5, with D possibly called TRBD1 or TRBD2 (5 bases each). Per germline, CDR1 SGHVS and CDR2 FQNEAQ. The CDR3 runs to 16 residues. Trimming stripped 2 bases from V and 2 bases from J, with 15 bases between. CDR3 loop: CASSLSGQARQETQYF. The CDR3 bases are TGTGCCAGCAGCTTATCGGGGCAGGCGAGACAAGAGACCCAGTACTTC.

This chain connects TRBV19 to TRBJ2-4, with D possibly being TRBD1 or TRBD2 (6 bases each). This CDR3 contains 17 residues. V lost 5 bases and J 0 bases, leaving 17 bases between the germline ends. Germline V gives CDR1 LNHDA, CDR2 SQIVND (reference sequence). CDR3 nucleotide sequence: TGTGCCAGTAGTCCAAAGACAGGAGCGGGAGCCAAAAACATTCAGTACTTC. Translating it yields CASSPKTGAGAKNIQYF.

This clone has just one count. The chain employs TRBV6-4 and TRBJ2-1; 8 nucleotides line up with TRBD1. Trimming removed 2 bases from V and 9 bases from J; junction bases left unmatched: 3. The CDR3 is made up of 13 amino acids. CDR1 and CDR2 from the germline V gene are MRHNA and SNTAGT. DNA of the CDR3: TGTGCCAGCAGTGACCAGGGGGCGAGTGAGCAGTTCTTC. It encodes CASSDQGASEQFF.

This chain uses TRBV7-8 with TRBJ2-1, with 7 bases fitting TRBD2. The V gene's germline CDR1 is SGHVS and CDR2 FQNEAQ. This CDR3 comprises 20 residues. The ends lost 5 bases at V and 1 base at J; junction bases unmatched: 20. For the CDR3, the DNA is TGTGCCAGCAGCCCTTCTCCCCGTGGTGGGCGGGAGAGTTCCTACAATGAGCAGTTCTTC. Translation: CASSPSPRGGRESSYNEQFF.

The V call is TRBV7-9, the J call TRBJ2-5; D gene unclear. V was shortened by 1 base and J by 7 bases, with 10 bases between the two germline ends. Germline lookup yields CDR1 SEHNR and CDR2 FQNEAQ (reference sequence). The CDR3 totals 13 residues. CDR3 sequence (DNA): TGTGCCAGCAGCTTAGGACATATAGGGACCCAGTACTTC. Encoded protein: CASSLGHIGTQYF.

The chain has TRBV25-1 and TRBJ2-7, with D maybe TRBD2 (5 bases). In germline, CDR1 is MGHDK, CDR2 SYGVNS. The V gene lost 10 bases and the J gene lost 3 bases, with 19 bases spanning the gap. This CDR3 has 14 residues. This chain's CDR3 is CAILSCPGNYEQYF. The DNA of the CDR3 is TGTGCCATCTTATCCTGCCCCGGGAACTACGAGCAGTACTTC.

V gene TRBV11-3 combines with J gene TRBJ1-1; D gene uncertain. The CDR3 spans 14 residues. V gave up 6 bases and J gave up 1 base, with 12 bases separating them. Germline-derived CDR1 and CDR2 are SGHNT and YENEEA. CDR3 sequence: CASRSRAENTEAFF. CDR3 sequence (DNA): TGTGCCAGCAGGTCAAGGGCAGAGAACACTGAAGCTTTCTTT.